The T cell receptor (beta chain) described here comes from a study of blood T cell repertoires in COVID-19 (TCRdb year 2020). For context, the study as a whole: Samples from collaborators originated in the United States, Italy and Spain and spanned both the acute and convalescent phases of COVID-19. The material from the prospective study consisted of cDNA or gDNA derived from T cells, B-cell-depleted T cells, or PBMCs. Deeply sampled blood TCRbeta repertoires from subjects exposed to, actively infected with, or recovered from COVID-19 were included in the dataset. The repertoires were made available in a free public database intended to serve as a resource for research on the immune response to SARS-CoV-2. The samples were drawn from the first 160 participants of the ongoing ImmuneRACE study and from 1,200 or so subjects provided by 6 global collaborators. A de-identified subject ID, COVID-19 status, age in years and sex were almost always included in the sample metadata. HLA class I and class II types, where available, came from metadata supplied by the sample provider rather than from assay-based typing.

Results and caveats for the whole study, not just this receptor: The amount of clinical and demographic metadata varied by source and participant and was provided uncurated.

One collaborating source in Seattle enrolled patients during active infection and followed them longitudinally through the course of disease. The collaborating institutions used their own protocols to collect whole blood in K2EDTA tubes. Collaborator samples were shipped for TCRbeta analysis as frozen whole blood, isolated PBMCs, or DNA extracted from either sample type. As concerns this clone: What antigen it recognizes has not been identified. Base qualities are not recorded, but no much larger clone differs from it by a single base.

For this chain, trimming is 1 base at the V end and 5 bases at the J end, and the number of junction bases without a gene match is 1. The germline V gene supplies CDR1 SGHVS and CDR2 FNYEAQ. Including cysteine and phenylalanine, the CDR3 has 14 amino acids. Kept here is only the CDR3 DNA, which spans 42 bases and is read in frame from base 1. TCRbeta CDR3 regions were amplified from genomic DNA using the immunoSEQ Assay, a bias-controlled multiplex PCR. The paper's processing steps were these. Within the assay, amplification of reference gene primers was used to estimate how many nucleated cells each sample contained. Sequence reads were collapsed and filtered to measure the absolute abundance of every unique TCRbeta CDR3 rearrangement. For each sample, productive Simpson clonality was calculated as the square root of Simpson's diversity index across productive rearrangements. Entries here come from immuneACCESS through TCRdb and include only in-frame sequences with V and J called. Some clones fail to appear in such tables; in the studies checked, an unresolved V gene covers under half of the shortfall, and the cause of the remainder is unknown. The V and J calls and clone size were taken over from that table, and D and trimming were inferred from the DNA. In all, the sample holds about 76,000 clones, and 80% to 90% of those were seen once. The ten largest clones capture 9.5% to 12% of the sample.

Source material: peripheral blood. The chain couples TRBV7-6 to TRBJ2-3, and TRBD2 aligns with 9 junction nucleotides. This receptor was taken from a man in his fifties or sixties with COVID-19, enrolled during active disease. The nucleotides read TGTGCCAGCAGCTTAGGACTAGCGGAAGATACGCAGTATTTT. Its coded protein is CASSLGLAEDTQYF.